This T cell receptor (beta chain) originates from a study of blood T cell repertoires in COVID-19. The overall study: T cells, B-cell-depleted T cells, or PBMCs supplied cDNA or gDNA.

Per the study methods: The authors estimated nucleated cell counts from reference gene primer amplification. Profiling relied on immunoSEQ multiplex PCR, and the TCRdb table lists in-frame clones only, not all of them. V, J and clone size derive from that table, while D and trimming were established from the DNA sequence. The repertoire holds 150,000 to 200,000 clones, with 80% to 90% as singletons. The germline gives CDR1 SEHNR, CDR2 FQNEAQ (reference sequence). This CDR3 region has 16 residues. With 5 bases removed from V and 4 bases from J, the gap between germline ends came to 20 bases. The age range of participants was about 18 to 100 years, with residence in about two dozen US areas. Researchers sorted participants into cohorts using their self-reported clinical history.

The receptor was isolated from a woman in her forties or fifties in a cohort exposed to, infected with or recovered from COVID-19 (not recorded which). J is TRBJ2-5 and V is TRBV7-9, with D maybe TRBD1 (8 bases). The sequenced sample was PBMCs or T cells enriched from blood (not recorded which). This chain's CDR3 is CASSRNTGGVSETQYF. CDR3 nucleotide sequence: TGTGCCAGCAGCCGAAACACAGGGGGGGTTTCAGAGACCCAGTACTTC.